The entry below gives a single TCR beta chain sequence along with its context. Time point of the sample: pre-treatment sample, taken before nivolumab and TIL therapy. Pleural nodules or supraclavicular lymph nodes made up most of the excised metastases sampled. The sample comes from a study of TIL therapy for anti-PD-1-resistant metastatic lung cancer. The CDR3 consists of 15 residues. V shed 5 bases and J shed 2 bases, with 11 bases lying between them. The V gene's germline CDR1 is SGHTS and CDR2 YDEGEE. The immunoSEQ assay was v3. Only in-frame clones appear in the TCRdb table, and some are missing; sequencing was by immunoSEQ multiplex PCR. This sample has some 14,000 clones; less than 70% occur once, and the top ten carry approximately 9%.

The sequence came from a woman aged 25-85 years with non-small cell lung cancer. V is TRBV5-8 and J is TRBJ2-6; a possible D gene is TRBD1 (6 bases). The material sequenced was tumor tissue, taken at baseline. The CDR3 spells CASSAQGTGANVLTF. The CDR3 DNA sequence: TGTGCCAGCAGTGCACAGGGAACTGGGGCCAACGTCCTGACTTTC.